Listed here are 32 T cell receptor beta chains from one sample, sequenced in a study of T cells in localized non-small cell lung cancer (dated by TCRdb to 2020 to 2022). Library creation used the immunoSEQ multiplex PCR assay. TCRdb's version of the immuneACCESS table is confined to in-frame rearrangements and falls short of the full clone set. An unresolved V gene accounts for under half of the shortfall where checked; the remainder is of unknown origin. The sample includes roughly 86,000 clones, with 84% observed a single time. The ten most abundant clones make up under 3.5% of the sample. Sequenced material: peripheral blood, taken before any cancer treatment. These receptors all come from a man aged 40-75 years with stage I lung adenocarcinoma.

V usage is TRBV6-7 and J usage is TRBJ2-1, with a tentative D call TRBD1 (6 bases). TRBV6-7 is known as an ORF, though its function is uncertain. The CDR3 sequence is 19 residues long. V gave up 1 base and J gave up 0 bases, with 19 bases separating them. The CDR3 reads CASSYCVSRQEHSYNEQFF. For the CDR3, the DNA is TGTGCCAGCAGTTACTGCGTAAGTAGACAGGAACACTCCTACAATGAGCAGTTCTTC.

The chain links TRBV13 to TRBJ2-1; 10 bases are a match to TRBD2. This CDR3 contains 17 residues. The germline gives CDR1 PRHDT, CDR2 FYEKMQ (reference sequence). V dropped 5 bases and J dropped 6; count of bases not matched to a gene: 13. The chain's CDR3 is CASSPGLRTSGPNEQFF. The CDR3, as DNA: TGTGCCAGCAGCCCCGGGCTAAGGACTAGCGGACCCAATGAGCAGTTCTTC.

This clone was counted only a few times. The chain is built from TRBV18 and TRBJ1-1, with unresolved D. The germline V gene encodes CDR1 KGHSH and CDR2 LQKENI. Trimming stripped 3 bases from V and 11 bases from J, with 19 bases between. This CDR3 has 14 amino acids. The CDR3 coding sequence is TGTGCCAGCTCACCTCAGGAGGGCGGACTGTACGCTTTCTTT. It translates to CASSPQEGGLYAFF.

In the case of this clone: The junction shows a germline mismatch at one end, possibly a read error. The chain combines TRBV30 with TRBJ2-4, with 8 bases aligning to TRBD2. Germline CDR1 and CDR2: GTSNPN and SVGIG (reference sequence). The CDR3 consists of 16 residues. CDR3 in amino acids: CAWSPPRGGFASKANF. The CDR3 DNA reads TGTGCCTGGAGCCCCCCCCGGGGGGGGTTCGCCTCCAAGGCGAACTTC.

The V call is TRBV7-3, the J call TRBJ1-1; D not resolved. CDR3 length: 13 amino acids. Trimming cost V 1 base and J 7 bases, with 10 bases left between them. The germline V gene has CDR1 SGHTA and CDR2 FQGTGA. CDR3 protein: CASSLSQVDEAFF. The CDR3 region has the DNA TGTGCCAGCAGCTTAAGTCAGGTCGATGAAGCTTTCTTT.

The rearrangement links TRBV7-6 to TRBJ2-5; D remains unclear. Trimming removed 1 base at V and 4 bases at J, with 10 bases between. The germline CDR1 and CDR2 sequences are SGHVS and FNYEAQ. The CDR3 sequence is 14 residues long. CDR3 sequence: CASSLGTARETQYF. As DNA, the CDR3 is TGTGCCAGCAGCTTAGGGACGGCAAGAGAGACCCAGTACTTC.

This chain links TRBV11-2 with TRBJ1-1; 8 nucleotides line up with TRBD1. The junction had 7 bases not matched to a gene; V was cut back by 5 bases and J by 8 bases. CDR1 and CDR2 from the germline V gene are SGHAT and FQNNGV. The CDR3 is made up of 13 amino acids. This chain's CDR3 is CASSADREEEAFF. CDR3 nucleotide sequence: TGTGCCAGCAGCGCGGACAGGGAGGAGGAAGCTTTCTTT.

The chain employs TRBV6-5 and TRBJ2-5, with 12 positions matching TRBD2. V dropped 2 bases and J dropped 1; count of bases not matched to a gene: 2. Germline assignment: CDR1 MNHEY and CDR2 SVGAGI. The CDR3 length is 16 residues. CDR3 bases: TGTGCCAGCAGTTACCCGACTAGCGGGAGCCAAGAGACCCAGTACTTC. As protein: CASSYPTSGSQETQYF.

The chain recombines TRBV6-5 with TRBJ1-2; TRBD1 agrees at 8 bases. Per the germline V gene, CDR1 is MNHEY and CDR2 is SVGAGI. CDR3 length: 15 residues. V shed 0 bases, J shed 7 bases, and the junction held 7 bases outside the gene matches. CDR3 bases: TGTGCCAGCAGTTACTCGTGGCAGGGGGCTGTTGGCTACACCTTC. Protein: CASSYSWQGAVGYTF.

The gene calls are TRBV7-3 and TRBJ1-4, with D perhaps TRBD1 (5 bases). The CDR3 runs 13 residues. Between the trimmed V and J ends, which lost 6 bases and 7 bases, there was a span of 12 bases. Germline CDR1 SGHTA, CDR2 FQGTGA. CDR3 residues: CASSSGRGEKLFF. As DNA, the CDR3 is TGTGCCAGCAGTTCGGGACGAGGTGAAAAACTGTTTTTT.

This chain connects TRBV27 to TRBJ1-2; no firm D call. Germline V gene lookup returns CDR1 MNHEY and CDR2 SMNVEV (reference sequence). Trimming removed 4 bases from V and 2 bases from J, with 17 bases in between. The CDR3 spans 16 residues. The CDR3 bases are TGTGCCAGCAGTTCATCCCTCGGTGAATGGAACTATGGCTACACCTTC. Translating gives CASSSSLGEWNYGYTF.

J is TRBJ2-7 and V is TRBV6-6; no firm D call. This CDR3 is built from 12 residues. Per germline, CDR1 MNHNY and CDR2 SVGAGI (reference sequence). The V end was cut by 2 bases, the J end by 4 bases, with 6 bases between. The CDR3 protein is CASSYNRYEQYF. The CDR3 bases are TGTGCCAGCAGTTACAATCGATACGAGCAGTACTTC.

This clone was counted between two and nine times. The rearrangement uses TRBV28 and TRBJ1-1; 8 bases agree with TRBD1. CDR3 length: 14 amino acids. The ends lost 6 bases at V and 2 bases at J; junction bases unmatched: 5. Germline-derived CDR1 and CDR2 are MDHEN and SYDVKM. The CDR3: CASRSGGLNTEAFF. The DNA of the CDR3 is TGTGCCAGCAGATCAGGGGGCTTAAACACTGAAGCTTTCTTT.

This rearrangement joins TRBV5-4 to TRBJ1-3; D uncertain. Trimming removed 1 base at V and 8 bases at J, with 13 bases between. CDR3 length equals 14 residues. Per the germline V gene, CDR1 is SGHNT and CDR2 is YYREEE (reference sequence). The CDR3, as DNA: TGTGCCAGCAGCTTGTCGGCAGCTCGAGACACCATATATTTT. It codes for CASSLSAARDTIYF.

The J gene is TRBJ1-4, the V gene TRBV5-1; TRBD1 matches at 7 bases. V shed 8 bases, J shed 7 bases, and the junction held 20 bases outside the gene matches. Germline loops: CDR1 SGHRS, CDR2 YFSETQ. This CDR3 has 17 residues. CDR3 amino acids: CASAISPRTGRGEKLFF. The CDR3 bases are TGCGCCAGTGCTATATCGCCTAGGACAGGAAGAGGTGAAAAACTGTTTTTT.

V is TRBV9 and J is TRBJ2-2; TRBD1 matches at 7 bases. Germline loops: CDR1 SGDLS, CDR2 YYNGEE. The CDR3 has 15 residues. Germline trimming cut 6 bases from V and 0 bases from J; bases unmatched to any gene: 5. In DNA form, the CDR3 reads TGTGCCAGCAACCCAACAGGGGCGAACACCGGGGAGCTGTTTTTT. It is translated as CASNPTGANTGELFF.

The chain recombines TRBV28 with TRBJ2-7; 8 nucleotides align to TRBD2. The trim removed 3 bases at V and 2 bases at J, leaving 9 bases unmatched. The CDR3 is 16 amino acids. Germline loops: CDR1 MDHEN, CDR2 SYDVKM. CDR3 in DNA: TGTGCCAGCAGTTTTTCACTAGCGGAAACTACCTACGAGCAGTACTTC. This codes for CASSFSLAETTYEQYF.

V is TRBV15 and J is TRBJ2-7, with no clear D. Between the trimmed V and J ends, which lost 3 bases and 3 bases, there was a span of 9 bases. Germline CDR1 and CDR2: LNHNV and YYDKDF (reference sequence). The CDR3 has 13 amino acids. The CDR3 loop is CATSSNHGYEQYF. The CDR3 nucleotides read TGTGCCACCAGCAGCAACCATGGCTACGAGCAGTACTTC.

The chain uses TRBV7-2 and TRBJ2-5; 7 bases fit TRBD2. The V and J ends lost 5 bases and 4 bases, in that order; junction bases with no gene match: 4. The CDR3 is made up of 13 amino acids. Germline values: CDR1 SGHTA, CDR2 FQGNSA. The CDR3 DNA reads TGTGCCAGCAGCCCTTGGGGGGGAGAGACCCAGTACTTC. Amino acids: CASSPWGGETQYF.

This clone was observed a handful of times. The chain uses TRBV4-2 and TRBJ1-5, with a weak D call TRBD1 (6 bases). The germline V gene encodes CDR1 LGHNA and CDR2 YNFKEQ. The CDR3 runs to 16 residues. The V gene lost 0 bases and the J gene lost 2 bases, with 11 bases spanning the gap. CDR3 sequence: CASSQEVQGGNQPQHF. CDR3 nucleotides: TGTGCCAGCAGCCAAGAAGTACAGGGTGGCAATCAGCCCCAGCATTTT.

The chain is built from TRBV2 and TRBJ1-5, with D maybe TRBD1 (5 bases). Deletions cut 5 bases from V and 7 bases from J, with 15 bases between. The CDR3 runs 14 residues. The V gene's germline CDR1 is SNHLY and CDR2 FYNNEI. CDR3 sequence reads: CASSLGVSWQPQHF. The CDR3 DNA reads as TGTGCCAGCAGTCTAGGGGTGTCATGGCAGCCCCAGCATTTT.

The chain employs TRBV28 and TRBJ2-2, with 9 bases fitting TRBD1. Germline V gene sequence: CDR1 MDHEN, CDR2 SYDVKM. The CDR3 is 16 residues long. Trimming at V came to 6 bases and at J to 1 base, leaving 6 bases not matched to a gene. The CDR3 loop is CASSEQGAVNTGELFF. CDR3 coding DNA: TGTGCCAGCAGCGAACAGGGGGCAGTGAACACCGGGGAGCTGTTTTTT.

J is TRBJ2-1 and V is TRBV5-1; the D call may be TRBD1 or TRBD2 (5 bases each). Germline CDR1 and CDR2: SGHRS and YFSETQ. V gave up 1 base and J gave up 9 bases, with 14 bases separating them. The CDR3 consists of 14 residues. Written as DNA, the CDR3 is TGCGCCAGCAGCTTGAAGGGCGTGGGGGTTGAGCAGTTCTTC. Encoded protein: CASSLKGVGVEQFF. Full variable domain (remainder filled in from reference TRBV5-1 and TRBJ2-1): KAGVTQTPRYLIKTRGQQVTLSCSPISGHRSVSWYQQTPGQGLQFLFEYFSETQRNKGNFPGRFSGRQFSNSRSEMNVSTLELGDSALYLCASSLKGVGVEQFFGPGTRLTVL.

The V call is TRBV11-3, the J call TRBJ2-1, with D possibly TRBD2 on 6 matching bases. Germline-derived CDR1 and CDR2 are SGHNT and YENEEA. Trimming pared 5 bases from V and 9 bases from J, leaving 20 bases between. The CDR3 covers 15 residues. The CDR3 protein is CASSRIWLATGEQFF. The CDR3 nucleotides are TGTGCCAGCAGCCGGATCTGGCTAGCGACTGGTGAGCAGTTCTTC. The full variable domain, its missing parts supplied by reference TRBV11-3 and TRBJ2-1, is EAGVVQSPRYKIIEKKQPVAFWCNPISGHNTLYWYLQNLGQGPELLIRYENEEAVDDSQLPKDRFSAERLKGVDSTLKIQPAELGDSAVYLCASSRIWLATGEQFFGPGTRLTVL.

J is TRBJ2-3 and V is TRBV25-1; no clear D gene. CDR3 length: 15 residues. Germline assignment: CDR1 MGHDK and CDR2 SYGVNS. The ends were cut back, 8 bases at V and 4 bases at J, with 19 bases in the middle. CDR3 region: CASRWTKDFSDTQYF. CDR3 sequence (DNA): TGTGCCAGCCGATGGACCAAGGATTTCTCAGATACGCAGTATTTT.

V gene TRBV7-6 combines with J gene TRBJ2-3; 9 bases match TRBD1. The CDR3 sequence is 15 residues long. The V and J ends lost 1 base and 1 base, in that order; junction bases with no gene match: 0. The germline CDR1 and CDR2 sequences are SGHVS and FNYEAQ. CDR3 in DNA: TGTGCCAGCAGCTTAGGACAGGGGGGCACAGATACGCAGTATTTT. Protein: CASSLGQGGTDTQYF.

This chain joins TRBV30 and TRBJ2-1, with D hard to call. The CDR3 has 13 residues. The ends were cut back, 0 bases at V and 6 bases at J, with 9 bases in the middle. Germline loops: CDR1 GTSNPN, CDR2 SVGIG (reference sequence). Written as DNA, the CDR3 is TGTGCCTGGAGTGTACTCGAAGCCAATGAGCAGTTCTTC. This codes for CAWSVLEANEQFF.

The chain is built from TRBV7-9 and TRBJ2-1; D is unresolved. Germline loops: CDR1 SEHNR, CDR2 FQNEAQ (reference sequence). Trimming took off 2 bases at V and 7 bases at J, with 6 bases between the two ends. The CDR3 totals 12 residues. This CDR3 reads CASSLLSNEQFF. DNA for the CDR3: TGTGCCAGCAGCTTACTTAGTAATGAGCAGTTCTTC.

This CDR3 is CASRHWGLAGTYEQYF. CDR3 coding DNA: TGTGCCAGCAGGCACTGGGGACTAGCGGGGACCTACGAGCAGTACTTC. The chain has TRBV11-2 and TRBJ2-7; 13 bases are shared with TRBD2. J gave up 2 bases and V 6 bases, and 7 bases lay outside the gene matches. CDR3 size: 16 residues. Germline V gene lookup returns CDR1 SGHAT and CDR2 FQNNGV.

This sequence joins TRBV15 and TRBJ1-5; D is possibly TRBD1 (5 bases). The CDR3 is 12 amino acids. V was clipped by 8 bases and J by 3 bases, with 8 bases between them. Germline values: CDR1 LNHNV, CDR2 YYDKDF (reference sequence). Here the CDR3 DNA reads TGTGCCACCGGGGGGTTCAATCAGCCCCAGCATTTT. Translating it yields CATGGFNQPQHF.

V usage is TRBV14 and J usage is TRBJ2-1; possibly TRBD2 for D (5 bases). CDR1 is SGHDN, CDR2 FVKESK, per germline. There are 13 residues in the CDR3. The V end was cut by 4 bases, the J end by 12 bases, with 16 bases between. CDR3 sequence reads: CASSPAGPFLQFF. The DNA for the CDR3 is TGTGCCAGCAGCCCGGCGGGCCCCTTTCTGCAGTTCTTC. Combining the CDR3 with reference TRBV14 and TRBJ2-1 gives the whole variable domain EAGVTQFPSHSVIEKGQTVTLRCDPISGHDNLYWYRRVMGKEIKFLLHFVKESKQDESGMPNNRFLAERTGGTYSTLKVQPAELEDSGVYFCASSPAGPFLQFFGPGTRLTVL.

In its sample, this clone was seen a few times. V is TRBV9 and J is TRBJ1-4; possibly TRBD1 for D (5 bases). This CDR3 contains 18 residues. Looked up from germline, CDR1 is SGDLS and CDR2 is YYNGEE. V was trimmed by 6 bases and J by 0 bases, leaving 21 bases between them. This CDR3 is CASTVGRFGASTNEKLFF. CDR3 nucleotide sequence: TGTGCCAGCACGGTAGGACGTTTTGGGGCTTCAACTAATGAAAAACTGTTTTTT.